The 21 T cell receptor beta chains below all came from one sample that was sequenced in a study of cytomegalovirus exposure and HLA in healthy donors. Clones were read by immunoSEQ multiplex PCR, and TCRdb kept only the in-frame ones, dropping some. In the table there are some 350,000 clones, roughly 90% of which are singletons. Sequences were obtained from PBMCs. These receptors all stem from a woman aged 30 to 39 in good health and CMV-seropositive.

This chain joins TRBV25-1 and TRBJ1-6; D perhaps matches TRBD1 (5 bases). V was pared by 10 bases and J by 8 bases, with 18 bases between. The length of the CDR3 is 14 residues. Per the germline V gene, CDR1 is MGHDK and CDR2 is SYGVNS. CDR3 nucleotide sequence: TGTGCCACCAGGGATTCCTCGGTAGATTCACCCCTCCACTTT. It encodes CATRDSSVDSPLHF.

The CDR3 loop is CASSLEATGNEKLFF. CDR3 in DNA: TGCGCCAGCAGCTTGGAGGCCACAGGAAATGAAAAACTGTTTTTT. This sequence joins TRBV5-1 and TRBJ1-4; TRBD1 is a possible D gene (5 bases). Germline loops: CDR1 SGHRS, CDR2 YFSETQ. This CDR3 is 15 amino acids long. Trimming pared 0 bases from V and 5 bases from J, leaving 11 bases between.

J is TRBJ2-1 and V is TRBV9; tentatively, D is TRBD2 (5 bases). Per the germline V gene, CDR1 is SGDLS and CDR2 is YYNGEE. Trimming stripped 0 bases from V and 5 bases from J, with 6 bases between. The CDR3 loop spans 13 amino acids. The CDR3 bases are TGTGCCAGCAGCGTAGTGACTAACAATGAGCAGTTCTTC. This sequence encodes CASSVVTNNEQFF.

The chain joins TRBV5-6 to TRBJ1-1; D not resolved. The germline V gene has CDR1 SGHDT and CDR2 YYEEEE. The V end was cut by 7 bases, the J end by 3 bases, with 22 bases between. The CDR3 loop spans 16 amino acids. This CDR3 is CASSGSQTYADTEAFF. The DNA of the CDR3 is TGTGCCAGCTCCGGGAGTCAAACCTACGCCGACACTGAAGCTTTCTTT.

The chain carries TRBV5-1 and TRBJ2-1; D may be TRBD2 (5 bases). The CDR3 covers 13 residues. V was clipped by 3 bases and J by 4 bases, with 8 bases between them. The germline gives CDR1 SGHRS, CDR2 YFSETQ. CDR3 sequence: CASSWESYNEQFF. The DNA for the CDR3 is TGCGCCAGCAGCTGGGAGAGTTACAATGAGCAGTTCTTC.

The V call is TRBV7-9, the J call TRBJ2-1, with 7 positions matching TRBD2. The CDR3 extends over 13 amino acids. In germline, CDR1 is SEHNR, CDR2 FQNEAQ (reference sequence). V trimming: 11 bases; J trimming: 7 bases; junction bases outside the gene matches: 11. The CDR3 DNA follows: TGTGCCGGATCTCGGACTAGTTTTAATGAGCAGTTCTTC. This codes for CAGSRTSFNEQFF.

For the CDR3, the DNA is TGTGCCAGCAGCTTGGGGACGGGTCGGCAGTTCTTC. Translating gives CASSLGTGRQFF. The chain employs TRBV5-6 and TRBJ2-1; D remains unclear. Trimming took 0 bases from V and 12 from J, leaving 10 bases between them. The CDR3 is made up of 12 amino acids. Germline V gene sequence: CDR1 SGHDT, CDR2 YYEEEE.

The chain recombines TRBV2 with TRBJ2-7; 9 bases are a match to TRBD2. The CDR3 spans 15 residues. Losses at the gene ends were 1 base for V and 6 bases for J; bases not matched to a gene: 7. Germline-derived CDR1 and CDR2 are SNHLY and FYNNEI. Written as DNA, the CDR3 is TGTGCCAGCAGTGAAGAGGGCGGGAGGGCCCGCGAGCAGTACTTC. Protein product: CASSEEGGRAREQYF.

V is TRBV6-5 and J is TRBJ2-5; 9 bases agree with TRBD1. The CDR3 is made up of 16 amino acids. CDR1 MNHEY and CDR2 SVGAGI come from the germline V gene. V lost 0 bases and J lost 5; bases outside the gene matches: 7. CDR3 loop: CASSYSSGQGFETQYF. CDR3 nucleotides: TGTGCCAGCAGTTACTCCTCAGGACAGGGGTTTGAGACCCAGTACTTC.

The CDR3 DNA is TGTGCCAGCAGATTGACAGGGAGTCATGACAATGAGCAGTTCTTC. It encodes CASRLTGSHDNEQFF. The gene calls are TRBV6-5 and TRBJ2-1; TRBD1 matches at 7 bases. Trimming removed 6 bases from V and 5 bases from J; junction bases left unmatched: 10. Germline assignment: CDR1 MNHEY and CDR2 SVGAGI. There are 15 residues in the CDR3.

A single count supports this clone. CDR3 DNA sequence: TGTGCCAGCAGCCGATTACCGGGACTAGCGGGGGGGCCACCCCAAGAGACCCAGTACTTC. The encoded protein is CASSRLPGLAGGPPQETQYF. The chain joins TRBV7-7 to TRBJ2-5, with TRBD2 matching over 16 bases. This CDR3 spans 20 amino acids. The J segment lost 1 base and the V segment lost 5 bases, leaving 13 bases of the junction unmatched. Germline V lookup: CDR1 SSHAT, CDR2 FNYEAQ (reference sequence).

This chain links TRBV2 with TRBJ2-5; 7 nucleotides agree with TRBD1. V trimming: 5 bases; J trimming: 5 bases; junction bases outside the gene matches: 14. CDR3 size: 16 residues. CDR1 is SNHLY, CDR2 FYNNEI, per germline. DNA for the CDR3: TGTGCCAGCAGTCCCGAGGGGAGAGGGGGCCGGGAGACCCAGTACTTC. Protein sequence: CASSPEGRGGRETQYF.

The chain's CDR3 is CASSSQGYFEQFF. The DNA of the CDR3 is TGTGCCAGCAGTAGTCAGGGGTACTTTGAGCAGTTCTTC. The chain couples TRBV25-1 to TRBJ2-1; D may be TRBD1 (6 bases). The V end lost 5 bases, the J end lost 9 bases, and 14 bases lay between the germline ends. This CDR3 is 13 amino acids long. CDR1 is MGHDK, CDR2 SYGVNS, per germline.

This chain joins TRBV4-3 and TRBJ2-7; D gene ambiguous. Trimming took off 4 bases at V and 1 base at J, with 5 bases between the two ends. This CDR3 is built from 12 residues. Germline assignment: CDR1 LGHNA and CDR2 YSLEER. The DNA for the CDR3 is TGCGCCAGCAGCCTCGATTCCTACGAGCAGTACTTC. Protein: CASSLDSYEQYF.

The chain recombines TRBV6-5 with TRBJ1-4, with a possible D match to TRBD1 (5 bases). This CDR3 spans 13 amino acids. Between the trimmed V and J ends, which lost 5 bases and 7 bases, there was a span of 11 bases. Germline lookup yields CDR1 MNHEY and CDR2 SVGAGI. This chain's CDR3 is CASSQRQTEKLFF. CDR3 DNA: TGTGCCAGCAGTCAAAGACAGACTGAAAAACTGTTTTTT.

The genes are TRBV28 and TRBJ1-2; 9 bases line up with TRBD1. The CDR3 has 14 amino acids. CDR1 MDHEN and CDR2 SYDVKM come from the germline V gene. V lost 3 bases to trimming and J lost 7 bases; unmatched junction nucleotides: 6. DNA for the CDR3: TGTGCCAGCAGTTTGTCCGACAGGGGGTCTGGCTACACCTTC. It codes for CASSLSDRGSGYTF.

V is TRBV7-8 and J is TRBJ1-6; no definite D call. CDR3 length: 13 amino acids. In germline, CDR1 is SGHVS, CDR2 FQNEAQ. V gave up 2 bases and J gave up 7 bases, with 6 bases separating them. DNA of the CDR3: TGTGCCAGCAGCTTACTGAGAAATTCACCCCTCCACTTT. Protein product: CASSLLRNSPLHF.

The chain is built from TRBV19 and TRBJ2-7; tentatively, D is TRBD1 (5 bases). The V gene's germline CDR1 is LNHDA and CDR2 SQIVND (reference sequence). Trimming left V 5 bases short and J 3 bases short, with 14 bases between. CDR3 length: 14 amino acids. The CDR3 region is CASSAGIQGYEQYF. The CDR3 DNA is TGTGCCAGTAGTGCTGGCATCCAGGGCTACGAGCAGTACTTC.

The chain employs TRBV2 and TRBJ1-2; TRBD1 aligns across 11 bases. The CDR3 length is 12 residues. Per the germline V gene, CDR1 is SNHLY and CDR2 is FYNNEI. Trimming removed 8 bases from V and 7 bases from J; junction bases left unmatched: 3. The CDR3 DNA reads as TGTGCCAGCGGACAGGGGGCCTTTGGCTACACCTTC. Translated: CASGQGAFGYTF.

The rearrangement links TRBV15 to TRBJ2-1; perhaps TRBD2 as D (5 bases). This CDR3 comprises 15 residues. CDR1 LNHNV and CDR2 YYDKDF come from the germline V gene (reference sequence). For the CDR3, the DNA is TGTGCGGTGGGAGAAGGGCGGCCCTCCTACAATGAGCAGTTCTTC. It yields the protein CAVGEGRPSYNEQFF.

This clone was detected once. The chain carries TRBV6-6 and TRBJ2-1, with a weak D call TRBD2 (6 bases). The V end was cut by 2 bases, the J end by 9 bases, with 11 bases between. Germline V CDR1 and CDR2: MNHNY, SVGAGI (reference sequence). The CDR3 has 13 amino acids. CDR3 loop: CASSYGGYREQFF. DNA of the CDR3: TGTGCCAGCAGTTACGGGGGGTACCGTGAGCAGTTCTTC.